This passage covers 19 T cell receptor beta chains from one sample sequenced in a study of T cells in Graves' hyperthyroidism and ophthalmopathy. The CDR3 regions of TCR beta were amplified from RNA transcripts. The TCR CDR3 first-round RT-PCR relied on the HTBI primer set. TCRdb independently ran MiXCR on the multiplex PCR reads; one entry per CDR3 protein. This sample has more than 550,000 distinct CDR3 sequences; 17% occur once, and the top ten carry around a sixth. The material sequenced was blood. These receptor sequences come from a man aged 45-65 years with Graves' hyperthyroidism.

This chain joins TRBV5-1 and TRBJ2-5; D is possibly TRBD2 (6 bases). Germline lookup yields CDR1 SGHRS and CDR2 YFSETQ. The CDR3 runs to 15 residues. V was cut by 0 bases and J by 5 bases, with 14 bases left in between. This chain's CDR3 is CASSLAALREETQYF. CDR3 coding DNA: TGCGCCAGCAGCTTGGCCGCACTCCGGGAGGAGACCCAGTACTTC.

In nucleotides, the CDR3 is TGTGCCAGCAGTTTGAAGACTAACTATGGCTACACCTTC. It translates to CASSLKTNYGYTF. The chain is built from TRBV28 and TRBJ1-2; the D is unclear. Trimming shortened V by 3 bases and J by 0 bases, and 5 bases separated the two germline ends. Germline CDR1 reads MDHEN; CDR2 reads SYDVKM. There are 13 residues in the CDR3.

The CDR3 DNA sequence: TGTGCCAGTAGTCAAGGGCTGAGGCAGCCCCAGCATTTT. Residues: CASSQGLRQPQHF. V and J are TRBV19 and TRBJ1-5; D ambiguous. Germline V lookup: CDR1 LNHDA, CDR2 SQIVND (reference sequence). V was cut by 5 bases and J by 7 bases, with 12 bases left in between. CDR3 size: 13 residues.

This clonotype was seen many times. The chain's CDR3 is CASSTLGGTDTQYF. For the CDR3, the DNA is TGTGCCAGCAGTACGCTCGGGGGCACAGATACGCAGTATTTT. This rearrangement joins TRBV7-3 to TRBJ2-3; tentatively, D is TRBD2 (5 bases). The CDR3 contains 14 residues. V lost 6 bases and J 1 base, leaving 11 bases between the germline ends. CDR1 is SGHTA, CDR2 FQGTGA, per germline.

This clonotype was detected ten times or more. The chain has TRBV14 and TRBJ2-1, with TRBD2 matching 10 bases. Trimming at V came to 3 bases and at J to 4 bases, leaving 3 bases not matched to a gene. Germline CDR1 SGHDN, CDR2 FVKESK. The CDR3 consists of 15 residues. DNA of the CDR3: TGTGCCAGCAGCCAGCTAGCGGGAGCTTACAATGAGCAGTTCTTC. Translating gives CASSQLAGAYNEQFF. The full variable domain, completed using reference TRBV14 and TRBJ2-1, is EAGVTQFPSHSVIEKGQTVTLRCDPISGHDNLYWYRRVMGKEIKFLLHFVKESKQDESGMPNNRFLAERTGGTYSTLKVQPAELEDSGVYFCASSQLAGAYNEQFFGPGTRLTVL.

This clonotype has a count of ten or more. As DNA, the CDR3 is TGTGCCATCAGTGAGTCAGGGACACAGAACACCGGGGAGCTGTTTTTT. The encoded protein is CAISESGTQNTGELFF. This chain uses TRBV10-3 with TRBJ2-2; D is possibly TRBD1 (6 bases). Germline CDR1 is ENHRY and CDR2 is SYGVKD. Deletions cut 0 bases from V and 1 base from J, with 9 bases between. The length of the CDR3 is 16 residues.

This clonotype has a count of ten or more. CDR3 protein: CASSSQTGSYEQYF. CDR3 DNA sequence: TGTGCCAGCAGCTCCCAAACCGGCTCCTACGAGCAGTACTTC. This chain connects TRBV9 to TRBJ2-7, with D hard to call. The CDR3 covers 14 residues. V was cut by 4 bases and J by 0 bases, with 11 bases left in between. Germline CDR1 SGDLS, CDR2 YYNGEE.

There are many counts of this clonotype. This chain uses TRBV2 with TRBJ2-1; 9 bases are shared with TRBD2. CDR1 SNHLY and CDR2 FYNNEI come from the germline V gene. With V trimmed by 8 bases and J by 2 bases, 4 bases remained unmatched. The CDR3 covers 14 residues. The CDR3 DNA is TGTGCCAGCTCTCGGACTAGCGCCTACAATGAGCAGTTCTTC. It encodes CASSRTSAYNEQFF.

This clonotype was found many times. This chain links TRBV12-3 or TRBV12-4 with TRBJ2-2; D is undetermined. This CDR3 has 12 residues. The V gene lost 2 bases and the J gene lost 7 bases, with 5 bases spanning the gap. The DNA for the CDR3 is TGTGCCAGCAGTTTATTGGACGGGGAGCTGTTTTTT. Protein product: CASSLLDGELFF.

The chain recombines TRBV7-3 with TRBJ1-1; the D gene is possibly TRBD1 (6 bases). With 6 bases removed from V and 5 bases from J, the gap between germline ends came to 16 bases. The CDR3 covers 14 residues. CDR1 is SGHTA, CDR2 FQGTGA, per germline. CDR3 DNA sequence: TGTGCCAGCAGTACCGGGGGGCTTGGGACTGAAGCTTTCTTT. It translates to CASSTGGLGTEAFF.

DNA of the CDR3: TGTGCCAGCAGCCAAGCGGGCAGGGATACGCAGTATTTT. It specifies CASSQAGRDTQYF. The V gene is TRBV3-1, the J gene TRBJ2-3, with D hard to call. Trimming shortened V by 1 base and J by 6 bases, and 8 bases separated the two germline ends. Germline loops: CDR1 LGHDT, CDR2 YNNKEL (reference sequence). CDR3 length: 13 amino acids.

This clonotype has a count of ten or more. The chain couples TRBV27 to TRBJ2-5; maybe TRBD1 (5 bases). CDR3 length: 14 amino acids. Germline V gene data show CDR1 as MNHEY and CDR2 as SMNVEV (reference sequence). The V end lost 7 bases, the J end lost 2 bases, and 14 bases lay between the germline ends. CDR3 coding DNA: TGTGCCAGCACCCCACTTGGGGCACAAGAGACCCAGTACTTC. Protein product: CASTPLGAQETQYF.

The sample holds a few counts of this clonotype. The CDR3 end shows no conserved phenylalanine or tryptophan, and so a read error is likely. The rearrangement uses TRBV5-5 and TRBJ1-1; TRBD1 matches at 8 bases. This CDR3 contains 14 residues. CDR1 is SGHKS, CDR2 YYEKEE, per germline (reference sequence). V lost 4 bases and J lost 1; bases outside the gene matches: 3. For the CDR3, the DNA is TGTGCCAGCAGCCAGGGGACAGGGAACACTGAAGCTTTCCTT. Residues: CASSQGTGNTEAFL.

The chain links TRBV6-1 to TRBJ2-1; 11 nucleotides agree with TRBD2. V lost 4 bases, J lost 7 bases, and 6 bases stayed unmatched. The germline V gene has CDR1 MNHNS and CDR2 SASEGT. This CDR3 is built from 15 residues. The CDR3 region has the DNA TGTGCCAGCAGTGGGGGACTAGCGGTATTGAATGAGCAGTTCTTC. As protein: CASSGGLAVLNEQFF.

This clonotype showed up just a few times. The chain carries TRBV19 and TRBJ1-1; D gene uncertain. Germline V lookup: CDR1 LNHDA, CDR2 SQIVND (reference sequence). Between the trimmed V and J ends, which lost 4 bases and 0 bases, there was a span of 9 bases. This CDR3 is built from 14 residues. CDR3 sequence (DNA): TGTGCCAGTAGTACTTCTTTCATGAACACTGAAGCTTTCTTT. The encoded protein is CASSTSFMNTEAFF.

A single count supports this clonotype. This chain joins TRBV25-1 and TRBJ2-1; 9 bases are a match to TRBD2. V trimming: 7 bases; J trimming: 0 bases; junction bases outside the gene matches: 1. The CDR3 covers 14 residues. Per the germline V gene, CDR1 is MGHDK and CDR2 is SYGVNS. CDR3 residues: CASTSGVSYNEQFF. CDR3 nucleotide sequence: TGTGCCAGCACTAGCGGGGTCTCCTACAATGAGCAGTTCTTC.

There are a few counts of this clonotype. The chain couples TRBV3-1 to TRBJ1-6; 7 bases are shared with TRBD1. Germline assignment: CDR1 LGHDT and CDR2 YNNKEL (reference sequence). V dropped 3 bases and J dropped 7; count of bases not matched to a gene: 6. The CDR3 loop spans 15 amino acids. CDR3 nucleotides: TGTGCCAGCAGCCACCCGGGACAGCAGAATTCACCCCTCCACTTT. Encoded protein: CASSHPGQQNSPLHF.

The V gene is TRBV3-1, the J gene TRBJ2-3, with D possibly TRBD1 on 6 matching bases. This CDR3 has 17 amino acids. In germline, CDR1 is LGHDT, CDR2 YNNKEL (reference sequence). V lost 4 bases, J lost 1 base, and 18 bases lay in between. CDR3 protein: CASSRRGGPGGTDTQYF. The CDR3 nucleotides read TGTGCCAGCAGCCGCCGGGGCGGTCCAGGGGGCACAGATACGCAGTATTTT.

This clonotype was observed a few times. Because it lacks the conserved phenylalanine or tryptophan at the end, this CDR3 is likely a read error. This chain joins TRBV29-1 and TRBJ2-7, with D unclear. Looked up from germline, CDR1 is SQVTM and CDR2 is ANQGSEA. Deletions cut 1 base from V and 2 bases from J, with 6 bases between. The CDR3 loop spans 12 amino acids. The CDR3 bases are TGCAGCGTTGAAGCCGGCGCCTACGAGCAGTACTCC. It specifies CSVEAGAYEQYS.